These 25 T cell receptor beta chains were all obtained from the same sample, sequenced in a study of PD-L1 blockade in urothelial cancer. Assay: immunoSEQ multiplex PCR; the TCRdb copy retains only in-frame clones and omits some. The sample consists of approximately 90,000 clones, approximately 81% of them appearing once. Time point described: pretreatment peripheral blood. This specimen consisted of PBMCs, obtained around atezolizumab (anti-PD-L1) treatment. All receptors come from a man in his 60s with urothelial cancer.

The gene calls are TRBV18 and TRBJ2-3, with a weak D call TRBD2 (6 bases). In germline, CDR1 is KGHSH, CDR2 LQKENI. The CDR3 has 15 residues. With 2 bases removed from V and 3 bases from J, the gap between germline ends came to 12 bases. The CDR3 sequence: CASSPGGLRTDTQYF. The CDR3 nucleotides read TGTGCCAGCTCACCAGGGGGGTTGCGGACAGATACGCAGTATTTT.

The chain carries TRBV5-1 and TRBJ2-7; TRBD2 matches at 15 bases. The CDR3 spans 18 residues. From germline, CDR1 is SGHRS and CDR2 YFSETQ. The ends lost 3 bases at V and 2 bases at J; junction bases unmatched: 9. The CDR3 DNA is TGCGCCAGCAGCTCTGGGGGACTAGCGGGGGGCCCCCCCTACGAGCAGTACTTC. Amino acids: CASSSGGLAGGPPYEQYF. The full variable domain, rest sourced from reference TRBV5-1 and TRBJ2-7, is KAGVTQTPRYLIKTRGQQVTLSCSPISGHRSVSWYQQTPGQGLQFLFEYFSETQRNKGNFPGRFSGRQFSNSRSEMNVSTLELGDSALYLCASSSGGLAGGPPYEQYFGPGTRLTVT.

The chain has TRBV6-4 and TRBJ1-1, with 10 bases that match TRBD1. CDR3 size: 15 residues. The J segment lost 5 bases and the V segment lost 6 bases, leaving 9 bases of the junction unmatched. CDR1 is MRHNA, CDR2 SNTAGT, per germline. CDR3 coding DNA: TGTGCCAGCAGAACCGGGACAGGGGTTAATACTGAAGCTTTCTTT. Protein: CASRTGTGVNTEAFF.

J is TRBJ2-1 and V is TRBV6-4, with 7 bases that match TRBD2. Germline lookup yields CDR1 MRHNA and CDR2 SNTAGT. The ends lost 3 bases at V and 6 bases at J; junction bases unmatched: 8. CDR3 length: 15 amino acids. The CDR3 region is CASSEAGLLANEQFF. In DNA, the CDR3 is TGTGCCAGCAGTGAAGCGGGACTTCTCGCCAATGAGCAGTTCTTC.

J is TRBJ2-7 and V is TRBV30, with 7 bases aligning to TRBD1. Per the germline V gene, CDR1 is GTSNPN and CDR2 is SVGIG (reference sequence). Trimming took 3 bases from V and 2 from J; bases not matched to a gene: 4. The CDR3 covers 13 residues. This CDR3 reads CAWRGTVTYEQYF. The CDR3 nucleotides are TGTGCCTGGAGGGGGACAGTGACCTACGAGCAGTACTTC.

The chain has TRBV5-6 and TRBJ1-2; the match to TRBD1 covers 7 bases. The CDR3 consists of 14 residues. V lost 4 bases to trimming and J lost 6 bases; unmatched junction nucleotides: 9. CDR1 is SGHDT, CDR2 YYEEEE, per germline. The DNA for the CDR3 is TGTGCCAGCAGCCCTCCGACAGGGTTGGATGGCTACACCTTC. Its protein is CASSPPTGLDGYTF.

Note on this clone: Compared with germline, one end of the junction differs, possibly owing to a read error. V gene TRBV2 combines with J gene TRBJ2-7; TRBD1 is a possible D gene (5 bases). This CDR3 spans 12 amino acids. Germline-derived CDR1 and CDR2 are SNHLY and FYNNEI. The chain's CDR3 is CASLWGSDEQYF. CDR3 bases: TGTGCCAGCCTATGGGGCTCCGACGAGCAGTACTTC.

V usage is TRBV2 and J usage is TRBJ1-5, with a weak D call TRBD1 (5 bases). The CDR3 contains 18 residues. V gave up 4 bases and J gave up 0 bases, with 19 bases separating them. Germline CDR1 is SNHLY and CDR2 is FYNNEI. The CDR3: CASSVGPTDHFSNQPQHF. CDR3 coding DNA: TGTGCCAGCAGTGTAGGGCCGACAGACCACTTTAGCAATCAGCCCCAGCATTTT.

The chain couples TRBV27 to TRBJ1-3; D perhaps matches TRBD1 (5 bases). The length of the CDR3 is 14 residues. V lost 4 bases to trimming and J lost 0 bases, with 7 bases between them. Germline V gene data show CDR1 as MNHEY and CDR2 as SMNVEV (reference sequence). The CDR3 reads CASSSGGSGNTIYF. CDR3 bases: TGTGCCAGCAGTTCGGGGGGCTCTGGAAACACCATATATTTT.

This clone was recorded only once. The chain joins TRBV19 to TRBJ2-1; 11 bases line up with TRBD2. The ends lost 7 bases at V and 10 bases at J; junction bases unmatched: 9. Germline CDR1 is LNHDA and CDR2 is SQIVND (reference sequence). The CDR3 is 14 residues long. The CDR3 loop reads CASTVAGGPLEQFF. In DNA, the CDR3 is TGTGCCAGTACCGTAGCGGGAGGGCCCCTCGAGCAGTTCTTC.

This clone was seen more than once but under ten times. This rearrangement joins TRBV15 to TRBJ2-2; D might be TRBD1 (5 bases). V lost 0 bases and J lost 4, with 6 bases in between. Germline V gene lookup returns CDR1 LNHNV and CDR2 YYDKDF (reference sequence). The CDR3 contains 14 residues. The CDR3 region has the DNA TGTGCCACCAGCAGAGATCAGGGCACCGGGGAGCTGTTTTTT. It codes for CATSRDQGTGELFF.

The chain joins TRBV28 to TRBJ2-7; the D gene is possibly TRBD1 (5 bases). The CDR3 has 14 residues. Between the trimmed V and J ends, which lost 6 bases and 0 bases, there was a span of 12 bases. Per the germline V gene, CDR1 is MDHEN and CDR2 is SYDVKM. CDR3 DNA: TGTGCCAGCAGCGTCGACAGTGGCTCCTACGAGCAGTACTTC. Protein product: CASSVDSGSYEQYF.

J is TRBJ2-1 and V is TRBV19; 8 nucleotides line up with TRBD2. Germline V CDR1 and CDR2: LNHDA, SQIVND (reference sequence). The CDR3 has 13 residues. Germline trimming cut 7 bases from V and 5 bases from J; bases unmatched to any gene: 4. CDR3 sequence (DNA): TGTGCCAGTAAGGAGCGGGGGAACAATGAGCAGTTCTTC. It encodes CASKERGNNEQFF. Looking up the rest from reference TRBV19 and TRBJ2-1 gives the full variable domain: DGGITQSPKYLFRKEGQNVTLSCEQNLNHDAMYWYRQDPGQGLRLIYYSQIVNDFQKGDIAEGYSVSREKKESFPLTVTSAQKNPTAFYLCASKERGNNEQFFGPGTRLTVL.

This clone was detected only a few times. The chain joins TRBV2 to TRBJ1-2, with 8 nucleotides matching TRBD1. The CDR3 has 14 residues. Germline V gene data show CDR1 as SNHLY and CDR2 as FYNNEI. V dropped 4 bases and J dropped 4; count of bases not matched to a gene: 5. The CDR3 loop is CASSVRTGSYGYTF. As DNA, the CDR3 is TGTGCCAGCAGTGTAAGGACAGGGAGCTATGGCTACACCTTC.

The rearrangement uses TRBV7-3 and TRBJ1-3; a weak D match, TRBD1 (6 bases). CDR1 is SGHTA, CDR2 FQGTGA, per germline. This CDR3 is built from 15 residues. Trimming removed 5 bases at V and 0 bases at J, with 11 bases between. The CDR3 DNA follows: TGTGCCAGCAGCGCTGGACAGATCTCTGGAAACACCATATATTTT. It translates to CASSAGQISGNTIYF.

This chain connects TRBV6-5 to TRBJ1-5, with unresolved D. The CDR3 has 12 amino acids. Germline V lookup: CDR1 MNHEY, CDR2 SVGAGI. V was shortened by 5 bases and J by 11 bases, with 13 bases between the two germline ends. The CDR3 DNA is TGTGCCAGCAGTAAGGCTGGTCGGGCCCAGCATTTT. Residues: CASSKAGRAQHF.

This chain links TRBV19 with TRBJ1-5, with 7 bases lining up with TRBD1. The CDR3 has 17 amino acids. Germline values: CDR1 LNHDA, CDR2 SQIVND (reference sequence). The J segment lost 2 bases and the V segment lost 6 bases, leaving 13 bases of the junction unmatched. The CDR3 protein is CASSRRGAGTGNQPQHF. The CDR3 DNA follows: TGTGCCAGTAGCCGACGTGGGGCCGGGACAGGCAATCAGCCCCAGCATTTT.

This rearrangement joins TRBV5-6 to TRBJ2-7; 10 bases align to TRBD2. J lost 3 bases, V lost 4 bases, and 13 bases had no gene match. The CDR3 runs to 17 residues. Germline V gene data show CDR1 as SGHDT and CDR2 as YYEEEE. The CDR3, as DNA: TGTGCCAGCAGCCTAGGAGCGGGAGGGCCAATTATCTACGAGCAGTACTTC. Translation gives CASSLGAGGPIIYEQYF.

This CDR3 reads CAISVRQGGTGELFF. The CDR3 coding sequence is TGTGCCATCAGTGTCAGGCAGGGGGGCACCGGGGAGCTGTTTTTT. This sequence joins TRBV10-3 and TRBJ2-2; a possible D gene is TRBD1 (7 bases). The CDR3 length is 15 residues. Germline CDR1 is ENHRY and CDR2 is SYGVKD. V lost 4 bases and J 4 bases, leaving 13 bases between the germline ends.

The genes are TRBV5-1 and TRBJ2-1, with 12 nucleotides matching TRBD2. The germline V gene encodes CDR1 SGHRS and CDR2 YFSETQ. V shed 4 bases and J 2 bases; nucleotides not matched to a gene: 4. This CDR3 contains 16 residues. CDR3 loop: CASSGRTSGTYNEQFF. The DNA for the CDR3 is TGCGCCAGCAGCGGGAGGACTAGCGGGACCTACAATGAGCAGTTCTTC.

V usage is TRBV19 and J usage is TRBJ1-2; D not resolved. Germline lookup yields CDR1 LNHDA and CDR2 SQIVND (reference sequence). CDR3 length: 14 residues. V was pared by 4 bases and J by 5 bases, with 14 bases between. Written as DNA, the CDR3 is TGTGCCAGTAGTACCCGACCAGCCGGGTATGGCTACACCTTC. Its translation: CASSTRPAGYGYTF.

The gene calls are TRBV2 and TRBJ2-1, with D maybe TRBD2 (6 bases). The germline CDR1 and CDR2 sequences are SNHLY and FYNNEI. The V gene lost 3 bases and the J gene lost 6 bases, with 18 bases spanning the gap. The CDR3 has 16 amino acids. The CDR3 loop is CASSDRAGFRFNEQFF. CDR3 nucleotide sequence: TGTGCCAGCAGTGACAGGGCGGGGTTCAGGTTCAATGAGCAGTTCTTC.

About this clone itself: Other DNA sequences in the same sample also yield this CDR3. V is TRBV19 and J is TRBJ2-3; TRBD2 agrees at 9 bases. This CDR3 spans 15 amino acids. Germline V gives CDR1 LNHDA, CDR2 SQIVND (reference sequence). J lost 0 bases, V lost 4 bases, and 2 bases had no gene match. The CDR3 here is CASSTGLASTDTQYF. CDR3 DNA: TGTGCCAGTAGTACCGGACTAGCGAGCACAGATACGCAGTATTTT.

This chain joins TRBV6-5 and TRBJ2-7, with 9 bases that match TRBD2. The J segment lost 6 bases and the V segment lost 6 bases, leaving 12 bases of the junction unmatched. CDR1 is MNHEY and CDR2 is SVGAGI in the germline V gene. The CDR3 is made up of 15 amino acids. CDR3 in amino acids: CASRAPGLASSEQYF. CDR3 in DNA: TGTGCCAGCAGAGCCCCGGGACTAGCTTCGAGCGAGCAGTACTTC.

The chain recombines TRBV7-2 with TRBJ2-6; 7 bases are a match to TRBD1. The CDR3 contains 17 residues. Germline values: CDR1 SGHTA, CDR2 FQGNSA. J was trimmed by 1 base and V by 7 bases; bases with no gene match: 10. CDR3 DNA sequence: TGTGCCAGCACCCCGGGATCAGGGGGTTCTGGGGCCAACGTCCTGACTTTC. Encoded protein: CASTPGSGGSGANVLTF.